Described below is a single TCR beta chain sequence and its context. No antigen is known for it. Primers: 60 Vbeta forward and 13 Jbeta reverse. Profiling relied on immunoSEQ multiplex PCR, and the TCRdb table lists in-frame clones only, not all of them. The top ten clones hold about 0.53% of a sample with some 90,000 clones, around 76% of them seen once. The sample is drawn from a study of cytomegalovirus exposure and HLA in healthy donors. Whole-study results and caveats: In a later analysis, TCR beta V- and J-gene trimming was associated with a missense DCLRE1C variant. Overall, 164 TCR beta chains were annotated as cytomegalovirus-associated. Earlier findings revealed that most TCR beta V segments proved productive either about 87% or about 30% of the time.

Germline loops: CDR1 MNHEY, CDR2 SVGAGI. Trimming cost V 7 bases and J 1 base; bases outside gene matches: 3. This CDR3 spans 15 amino acids. The TCR was taken from a man aged 25 to 40 in good health and CMV-seronegative. V gene TRBV6-5 combines with J gene TRBJ2-1, with 11 positions matching TRBD2. Sequencing used PBMCs. The CDR3 nucleotides are TGTGCCAGCACACTAGCGGGAGCTTCCTACAATGAGCAGTTCTTC. Translating it yields CASTLAGASYNEQFF.